This T cell receptor beta chain was recorded in a study of OX40 agonist ivuxolimab in advanced cancers. Here immunoSEQ multiplex PCR was the method, and the copy in TCRdb shows in-frame clones only, minus some. This table has about 71,000 clones, roughly 86% appearing once. Notes on the study in general: The study found that CD8+ T cells averaged more expanded clones than CD4+.

Looked up from germline, CDR1 is SGDLS and CDR2 is YYNGEE. This CDR3 has 15 amino acids. Trimming cost V 3 bases and J 8 bases; bases outside gene matches: 13. This clone was seen a single time. Its antigen remains unknown. This specimen consisted of CD4+ or CD8+ T cells sorted from blood, obtained in a trial of the OX40 agonist ivuxolimab. The rearrangement joins TRBV9 to TRBJ1-2, with 7 nucleotides matching TRBD1. The receptor was isolated from an adult with an advanced solid tumor such as melanoma, head and neck, liver or kidney cancer. The CDR3 DNA follows: TGTGCCAGCAGCGGTATTCGGGACAGTGATTACGGCTACACCTTC. Translation gives CASSGIRDSDYGYTF.